A selection of T cell receptor beta chains follows, all from one sample in a study of T-cell reconstitution after alpha-beta-depleted transplantation in children. MiXCR was run by TCRdb on the PCR reads, yielding one entry per CDR3 protein. The table lists about 540,000 distinct CDR3 sequences, 18% of them singletons, with roughly 3.3% in the top ten. The sequences come from PBMCs from the stem cell graft donor, collected from the stem cell graft. These receptors were taken from a human donor who donated a stem cell graft to a child with acute lymphoblastic leukemia. CDR3s include the opening cysteine and the closing phenylalanine or tryptophan.

v_call	j_call	cdr3_aa
TRBV5-4	TRBJ2-1	CASSPPASGTNEQFF
TRBV4-1	TRBJ2-5	CASSHGTSGSRYQETQYF
TRBV9	TRBJ2-1	CASSVALPRDPSYNEQFF
TRBV10-3	TRBJ2-7	CAISESEVRGEQYF
TRBV27	TRBJ1-5	CASSLKLGQPQHF
TRBV6-1	TRBJ2-7	CAVHYEQYF
TRBV15	TRBJ2-1	CATSRGLTLDHNEQFF
TRBV5-1	TRBJ2-3	CASSLEGSTDTQYF
TRBV6-5	TRBJ2-7	CASSYTLGYEQYF
TRBV7-9	TRBJ2-1	CASSPGTGASNEQFF
TRBV30	TRBJ2-7	CAWSVGGTYEQYF
TRBV27	TRBJ2-3	CASSFIVGWEKDTQYF
TRBV11-2	TRBJ2-5	CASSPIRSSGTTQYF
TRBV5-1	TRBJ1-5	CASSYSDGKHQPQHF
TRBV9	TRBJ2-1	CASSEPSNEQFF
TRBV20-1	TRBJ2-7	CSARSGPYEQYF
TRBV3-1	TRBJ2-3	CASSPHWGSDTDTQYF
TRBV6-2/TRBV6-3	TRBJ2-2	CASNPGTGELFF
TRBV29-1	TRBJ2-7	CSVGGHTSTYEQYF
TRBV20-1	TRBJ1-1	CSADAGVASF
TRBV7-2	TRBJ1-5	CASSLGIHRVPNQPQHF
TRBV24-1	TRBJ2-7	CATSDRWDSTYEQYF
TRBV4-2	TRBJ1-4	CASSQDKYIDRPNEKLFF
TRBV29-1	TRBJ2-1	CSTSGRSDNEQFF
TRBV3-1	TRBJ2-7	CASSQDPRYEQYF
TRBV5-1	TRBJ2-7	CASSYTGTSAYEQYF
TRBV10-3	TRBJ1-4	CAISAGQINEKLFF
TRBV20-1	TRBJ2-2	CSARDRGRTSGSGLFF
TRBV9	TRBJ1-1	CASSVEGQGHTEAFF
TRBV5-4	TRBJ2-5	CASSLLDGSQETQYF
TRBV20-1	TRBJ2-1	CSAPVGVAGGLAVWWLEQFF
TRBV20-1	TRBJ2-3	CSATPTSTDTQYF
TRBV7-2	TRBJ2-5	CASSSAGTRQETQYF
TRBV15	TRBJ2-1	CATSRGPRDRAYNEQFF
TRBV10-3	TRBJ2-7	CAISETGGPYEQYF
TRBV7-3	TRBJ2-1	CASSPGTSGRARQFF
TRBV18	TRBJ1-4	CASSLGSANEKLFF
TRBV3-1	TRBJ1-1	CASSQGPWETDEAFF
TRBV5-5	TRBJ1-1	CASSLGAGAHQEAFF
TRBV5-5	TRBJ2-7	CASRTGGAYEQYF
TRBV25-1	TRBJ2-1	CASSEGLVSYRFF
TRBV5-1	TRBJ1-2	CASSLPGGFYGYTF
TRBV3-1	TRBJ1-1	CASSQVGVLGTEAFF
TRBV10-3	TRBJ2-7	CAISEPKGYTGQDLYEQYF
TRBV12-3/TRBV12-4	TRBJ2-7	CASSLGQGVFHEQYF
TRBV24-1	TRBJ2-1	CATSDSRLAGVSNEQFF
TRBV20-1	TRBJ1-1	CSAKGYSFTEAFF
TRBV5-1	TRBJ2-3	CASSWTFSTDTQYF
TRBV6-6	TRBJ1-1	CAHSLANTEAFF
TRBV29-1	TRBJ1-5	CSAKTGTGAIF
TRBV12-3/TRBV12-4	TRBJ2-3	CASSFLHSDTQYF
TRBV3-1	TRBJ2-1	CASSQAIPRGRGISYNEQFF
TRBV6-1	TRBJ1-2	CASSGGGAYGYTF
TRBV15	TRBJ1-5	CATSNFWGGGTAQHF
TRBV20-1	TRBJ2-7	CSGGSGIPHEQYF
TRBV9	TRBJ2-1	CASSVVSYYNEQFF
TRBV20-1	TRBJ2-3	CSARLLGSTDTQYF
TRBV10-1	TRBJ2-1	CASSDLVSEQFF
TRBV5-1	TRBJ2-5	CASSNGALETQYF
TRBV20-1	TRBJ2-5	CSALKYQETQYF